This T cell receptor beta chain came from a study of blood T cell repertoires in COVID-19. Looking at the study overall: Italy, Spain and the United States were the sources of the convalescent and acute COVID-19 samples. T cells, B-cell-depleted T cells, or PBMCs supplied cDNA or gDNA.

Per the original data handling: Using reference gene primer amplification, nucleated cell counts were estimated. Sequencing was performed with immunoSEQ multiplex PCR; in TCRdb, only in-frame clones are kept and a portion is missing. V and J calls and clone size are copied from that table; D and trimming were computed from the DNA. The data contain 240,000 or so clones, 85% to 90% of them seen just once; the ten biggest clones take up 0.9% to 1%. The TCR was taken from a woman in her thirties or forties who had recovered from COVID-19. Sequencing was done on a sample of peripheral blood.

The CDR3 region has the DNA TGCAGCGCTGGGGCGGGACAGGGGTTTTACACAGATACGCAGTATTTT. It codes for CSAGAGQGFYTDTQYF. V gene TRBV29-1 combines with J gene TRBJ2-3, with 10 bases lining up with TRBD1. Losses at the gene ends were 7 bases for V and 2 bases for J; bases not matched to a gene: 12. This CDR3 contains 16 residues. CDR1 is SQVTM, CDR2 ANQGSEA, per germline.